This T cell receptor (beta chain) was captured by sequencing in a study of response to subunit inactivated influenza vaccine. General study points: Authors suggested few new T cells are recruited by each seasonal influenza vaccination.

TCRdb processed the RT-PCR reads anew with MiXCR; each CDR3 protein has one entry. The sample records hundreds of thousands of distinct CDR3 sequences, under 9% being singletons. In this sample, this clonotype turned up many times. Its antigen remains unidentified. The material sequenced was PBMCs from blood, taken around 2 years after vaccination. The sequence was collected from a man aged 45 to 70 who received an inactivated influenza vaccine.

The CDR3 DNA sequence: TGTGCCAGCAGACAGGGGCGACGGGGCTACACCTTC. Translation gives CASRQGRRGYTF. The chain carries TRBV27 and TRBJ1-2; 7 nucleotides line up with TRBD1. The CDR3 has 12 amino acids. CDR1 is MNHEY and CDR2 is SMNVEV in the germline V gene (reference sequence). The V and J ends lost 6 bases and 8 bases, in that order; junction bases with no gene match: 6.